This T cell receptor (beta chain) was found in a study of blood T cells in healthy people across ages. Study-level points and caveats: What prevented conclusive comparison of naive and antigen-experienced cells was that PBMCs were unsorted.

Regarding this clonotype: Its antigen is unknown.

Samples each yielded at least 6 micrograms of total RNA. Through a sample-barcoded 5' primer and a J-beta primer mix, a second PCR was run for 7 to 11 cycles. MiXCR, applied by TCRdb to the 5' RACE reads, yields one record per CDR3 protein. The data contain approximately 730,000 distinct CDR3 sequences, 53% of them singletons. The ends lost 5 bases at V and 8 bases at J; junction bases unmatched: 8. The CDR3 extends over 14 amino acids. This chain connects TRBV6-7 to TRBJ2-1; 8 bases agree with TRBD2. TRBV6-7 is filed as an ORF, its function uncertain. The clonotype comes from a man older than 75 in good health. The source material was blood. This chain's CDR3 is CASSNRLALDEQFF. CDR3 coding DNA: TGTGCCAGCAGTAACCGACTAGCGTTAGATGAGCAGTTCTTC.